This T cell receptor beta chain was captured in a study of identical twins. Study-level points and caveats: Zero-insertion analyses might be partly confounded by invariant T cells like MAIT and iNKT. Twin sharing of out-of-frame TCR alpha was underestimated by models in monozygotic pairs.

This CDR3 is 14 amino acids long. Germline values: CDR1 MNHEY, CDR2 SVGEGT. Trimming cost V 6 bases and J 7 bases; bases outside gene matches: 8. This clonotype has ten or more counts. Its antigen is unidentified. Through template switching, a universal primer site was introduced, and the cDNA contained unique molecular identifiers. TCRdb called the 5' RACE reads again in MiXCR, with one record for every CDR3 protein. The sample lists 250,000 or so distinct CDR3 sequences; 6% to 8% were seen once. These data are also associated with another study on yellow fever vaccine responses in identical twins.

The sequenced sample consisted of CD8+ T cells sorted from blood. The TCR was taken from a woman younger than 35 in good health. The chain uses TRBV6-2 or TRBV6-3 and TRBJ1-5, with 8 bases that match TRBD1. The CDR3 sequence: CASRSGQGQQPQHF. In DNA, the CDR3 is TGTGCCAGCAGATCCGGACAGGGTCAACAGCCCCAGCATTTT.